The 7 T cell receptor beta chains reported below all come from one sample, sequenced in a study of blood T cell repertoires in COVID-19. Sequenced by immunoSEQ multiplex PCR; TCRdb stores in-frame clones only, minus some. The table includes about 80,000 clones, approximately 88% detected once. The specimen was peripheral blood. The receptors come from a woman of 80 years or more with acute or convalescent COVID-19.

Notes on this clone: Sequence at one end of the junction differs from germline and may be a read error. The chain links TRBV11-2 to TRBJ2-5; tentative D call: TRBD2 (5 bases). The germline gives CDR1 SGHAT, CDR2 FQNNGV. The CDR3 is 14 residues long. The chain's CDR3 is CTSGELLSPETQYF. The CDR3 nucleotides read TGTACCAGCGGCGAACTATTATCACCGGAGACCCAGTACTTC.

V is TRBV19 and J is TRBJ2-7, with 13 bases aligning to TRBD2. Unmatched junction bases numbered 2, after V lost 9 bases and J lost 3 bases. Germline V CDR1 and CDR2: LNHDA, SQIVND (reference sequence). The CDR3 loop spans 13 amino acids. DNA for the CDR3: TGTGCCAGCCGGACTAGCGGGGGCTACGAGCAGTACTTC. It specifies CASRTSGGYEQYF.

This clone was detected only a few times. The rearrangement links TRBV21-1 to TRBJ2-7; the D call in the table, TRBD1, was not verified against the DNA. TRBV21-1 corresponds to a pseudogene. The CDR3 totals 15 residues. CDR3 coding DNA: TGTGCCAGCACAAGAGCTAGGGGTCGCAGCTACGAGCAGTACTTC. Residues: CASTRARGRSYEQYF.

The chain couples TRBV7-2 to TRBJ2-1; 8 bases are a match to TRBD1. The CDR3 contains 15 residues. CDR1 SGHTA and CDR2 FQGNSA come from the germline V gene. The V and J ends lost 8 bases and 6 bases, in that order; junction bases with no gene match: 12. Here the CDR3 reads CASSKGGTGGNEQFF. DNA of the CDR3: TGTGCCAGCTCAAAGGGGGGTACAGGGGGCAATGAGCAGTTCTTC.

The chain carries TRBV18 and TRBJ2-3; D perhaps matches TRBD2 (6 bases). Germline V CDR1 and CDR2: KGHSH, LQKENI. The V end lost 2 bases, the J end lost 3 bases, and 12 bases lay between the germline ends. This CDR3 spans 15 amino acids. CDR3 nucleotides: TGTGCCAGCTCACCAATGGGAGGTGGGACAGATACGCAGTATTTT. Its translation is CASSPMGGGTDTQYF. Using reference TRBV18 and TRBJ2-3 for the parts outside the CDR3, the full variable domain is NAGVMQNPRHLVRRRGQEARLRCSPMKGHSHVYWYRQLPEEGLKFMVYLQKENIIDESGMPKERFSAEFPKEGPSILRIQQVVRGDSAAYFCASSPMGGGTDTQYFGPGTRLTVL.

The chain couples TRBV12-3 or TRBV12-4 to TRBJ2-5, with D possibly matching TRBD2 (6 bases). V was cut by 7 bases and J by 7 bases, with 16 bases left in between. CDR3 size: 13 residues. In nucleotides, the CDR3 is TGTGCCAGCACCGGGGACTCTCGGGGGACCCAGTACTTC. This gives the protein CASTGDSRGTQYF.

This CDR3 reads CASSLQGANTEAFF. The CDR3 DNA is TGTGCCAGCAGCCTCCAGGGGGCGAACACTGAAGCTTTCTTT. The J gene is TRBJ1-1, the V gene TRBV7-9; TRBD1 aligns across 8 bases. J lost 1 base, V lost 5 bases, and 3 bases had no gene match. The CDR3 runs 14 residues. Germline V lookup: CDR1 SEHNR, CDR2 FQNEAQ (reference sequence).